The rows below give T cell receptor beta chains drawn from one sample of a study of shared clonotypes between healthy human individuals. The protocol was immunoSEQ multiplex PCR, while the TCRdb copy is restricted to in-frame clones and leaves out a portion. The data contain some 980,000 clones, 76% of them seen just once; the ten biggest clones take up approximately 1.5%. The sample consisted of memory CD4+ T cells sorted from blood. The receptors were sampled from a man aged 18 to 29 in good health. Each CDR3 is given with its conserved first and last residue. D genes are given only for firm matches. Not every row has a clone size; where given, it reads once, few, many or a size class.

V gene	CDR3 length	clone size	D gene	J gene	CDR3 protein	CDR3 DNA
TRBV6-5	13	.	.	TRBJ1-1	CASSYRRNTEAFF	TGTGCCAGCAGTTACAGGAGGAACACTGAAGCTTTCTTT
TRBV7-2	15	once	TRBD1	TRBJ2-7	CASSLAGQSLYEQYF	TGTGCCAGCAGCTTAGCGGGACAGTCCCTGTACGAGCAGTACTTC
TRBV4-1	17	.	.	TRBJ1-2	CASSQDGGRGPTYGYTF	TGCGCCAGCAGCCAAGATGGGGGACGGGGACCTACCTATGGCTACACCTTC
TRBV30	15	.	TRBD1	TRBJ2-1	CAWSGGQASYNEQFF	TGTGCCTGGAGTGGGGGACAGGCCTCCTACAATGAGCAGTTCTTC
TRBV19	14	.	.	TRBJ2-7	CASSRDPSSYEQYF	TGTGCCAGTAGTCGGGACCCAAGCTCCTACGAGCAGTACTTC
TRBV4-1	16	once	.	TRBJ2-6	CASSQDIGSGANVLTF	TGCGCCAGCAGCCAAGATATCGGGTCTGGGGCCAACGTCCTGACTTTC
TRBV9	15	.	.	TRBJ1-3	CASSLTDSEGNTIYF	TGTGCCAGCAGCTTAACCGACAGCGAAGGAAACACCATATATTTT
TRBV7-9	18	once	TRBD1	TRBJ2-1	CASSPWDRAGSKAGEQFF	TGTGCCAGCAGCCCCTGGGACAGGGCGGGTTCCAAGGCGGGAGAGCAGTTCTTC
TRBV2	15	.	TRBD1	TRBJ1-4	CASSGITGAGEKLFF	TGTGCCAGCAGCGGGATAACAGGGGCCGGGGAAAAACTGTTTTTT
TRBV5-8	13	few	.	TRBJ2-3	CASSLEGLDTQYF	TGTGCCAGCAGCTTGGAGGGGCTAGATACGCAGTATTTT
TRBV5-1	18	.	TRBD1	TRBJ1-4	CASSRTGTGLSINEKLFF	TGCGCCAGCAGCCGTACCGGGACAGGACTATCTATAAATGAAAAACTGTTTTTT
TRBV5-1	15	.	TRBD1	TRBJ1-1	CASSFLGGASTEAFF	TGCGCCAGCAGCTTCTTAGGGGGCGCGTCGACTGAAGCTTTCTTT
TRBV7-3	15	.	.	TRBJ1-1	CASSLFQGPNTEAFF	TGTGCCAGCAGCTTATTCCAGGGGCCGAACACTGAAGCTTTCTTT
TRBV2	11	once	.	TRBJ2-3	CASSVVDTQYF	TGTGCCAGCTCCGTAGTAGATACGCAGTATTTT
TRBV30	12	.	.	TRBJ1-2	CAWSRGIYGYTF	TGTGCCTGGAGCCGGGGGATCTATGGCTACACCTTC
TRBV14	17	.	TRBD1	TRBJ2-2	CASSQGLGTANTGELFF	TGTGCCAGCAGCCAGGGCCTCGGGACAGCGAACACCGGGGAGCTGTTTTTT
TRBV5-1	14	.	.	TRBJ2-7	CASSLGTDRYEQYF	TGCGCCAGCAGCTTGGGGACGGATCGCTACGAGCAGTACTTC
TRBV27	13	.	.	TRBJ1-1	CASSFLYNTEAFF	TGTGCCAGCAGTTTCCTGTATAACACTGAAGCTTTCTTT
TRBV11-2	17	.	TRBD1	TRBJ1-1	CASSLEGQGTSSGEAFF	TGTGCCAGCAGCTTAGAGGGACAGGGGACCAGTTCAGGTGAAGCTTTCTTT
TRBV4-1	16	few	TRBD1	TRBJ2-1	CASSQATGQGSSEQFF	TGCGCCAGCAGCCAAGCAACGGGACAGGGATCGTCTGAGCAGTTCTTC
TRBV18	14	.	.	TRBJ1-1	CASSPRGENTEAFF	TGTGCCAGCTCACCAAGAGGGGAGAACACTGAAGCTTTCTTT
TRBV19	14	.	TRBD2	TRBJ2-5	CASRAGGKQETQYF	TGTGCCAGTCGGGCGGGGGGCAAACAAGAGACCCAGTACTTC
TRBV27	15	.	.	TRBJ2-3	CASRSGTGSTDTQYF	TGTGCCAGCAGGTCCGGGACTGGAAGCACAGATACGCAGTATTTT
TRBV9	14	.	.	TRBJ1-6	CASSVTGGVSPLHF	TGTGCCAGCAGCGTAACGGGGGGAGTTTCACCCCTCCACTTT
TRBV7-2	15	.	.	TRBJ2-1	CASSLGQGVYNEQFF	TGTGCCAGCAGCTTAGGTCAGGGAGTCTACAATGAGCAGTTCTTC